This T cell receptor (beta chain) originates from a study of control samples from healthy donors and cancer patients. Trimming shortened V by 0 bases and J by 8 bases, and 13 bases separated the two germline ends. In germline, CDR1 is LGHDT, CDR2 YNNKEL (reference sequence). This CDR3 has 14 residues. This table comes from immunoSEQ multiplex PCR, and its TCRdb copy is limited to in-frame clones, with some not included. The sample includes more than 35,000 clones, around 83% of them seen just once. The J gene is TRBJ1-2, the V gene TRBV3-1 (or the pseudogene TRBV3-2), with a possible D match to TRBD1 (6 bases). The TCR originated in a woman in her sixties with lung cancer. The sequencing sample was made of PBMCs. The CDR3 nucleotides are TGTGCCAGCAGCCAAGAATGGCAGGGGTCGGGCTACACCTTC. Its protein is CASSQEWQGSGYTF.